What follows are 6 T cell receptor beta chains derived from one specimen sequenced in a study of T cell responses to AZD1222 COVID-19 vaccine. Method: immunoSEQ multiplex PCR; TCRdb's copy keeps in-frame clones and lacks some. The data show fewer than 200,000 clones, over 80% seen once. The sequenced sample was peripheral blood, obtained 28 days after the second dose of the MenACWY control vaccine. All receptors come from an adult who received the MenACWY meningococcal vaccine as a control.

J is TRBJ1-5 and V is TRBV19; D call uncertain. CDR3 length equals 15 residues. Germline CDR1 is LNHDA and CDR2 is SQIVND (reference sequence). V was trimmed by 5 bases and J by 5 bases, leaving 16 bases between them. The CDR3 nucleotides are TGTGCCAGTAGTCTGGCCGACACTTCAGATCAGCCCCAGCATTTT. It translates to CASSLADTSDQPQHF.

DNA for the CDR3: TGTGCCAGCAGCTTACAGGGGCATCAGCCCCAGCATTTT. Its translation: CASSLQGHQPQHF. This chain connects TRBV7-9 to TRBJ1-5; the D gene is possibly TRBD1 (6 bases). The ends were cut back, 2 bases at V and 5 bases at J, with 7 bases in the middle. This CDR3 has 13 residues. Germline-derived CDR1 and CDR2 are SEHNR and FQNEAQ (reference sequence).

V and J are TRBV10-1 and TRBJ2-5, with D maybe TRBD2 (6 bases). The length of the CDR3 is 13 residues. Trimming took 3 bases from V and 2 from J, leaving 7 bases between them. CDR1 WNHNN and CDR2 SYGVQD come from the germline V gene (reference sequence). CDR3 residues: CASSDGRQETQYF. In nucleotides, the CDR3 is TGCGCCAGCAGTGATGGGAGGCAAGAGACCCAGTACTTC.

This chain links TRBV4-1 with TRBJ2-7; 8 positions agree with TRBD2. The CDR3 covers 15 residues. Germline assignment: CDR1 MGHRA and CDR2 YSYEKL. V shed 0 bases and J 2 bases; nucleotides not matched to a gene: 3. For the CDR3, the DNA is TGCGCCAGCAGCCAAGAGCTCGGGGGGGCCTACGAGCAGTACTTC. Protein product: CASSQELGGAYEQYF.

This chain connects TRBV5-1 to TRBJ1-6, with a tentative D call TRBD1 (5 bases). The V and J ends lost 4 bases and 13 bases respectively, with 21 bases between them. The germline V gene has CDR1 SGHRS and CDR2 YFSETQ. CDR3 length equals 15 residues. The DNA for the CDR3 is TGCGCCAGCAGCCCCGGGGAGGGACGGGAGACGCCCCTCCACTTT. As protein: CASSPGEGRETPLHF. Supplemented by reference TRBV5-1 and TRBJ1-6, the full variable domain reads KAGVTQTPRYLIKTRGQQVTLSCSPISGHRSVSWYQQTPGQGLQFLFEYFSETQRNKGNFPGRFSGRQFSNSRSEMNVSTLELGDSALYLCASSPGEGRETPLHFGNGTRLTVT.

The J gene is TRBJ2-3, the V gene TRBV11-1; no clear D gene. CDR1 is SGHAT, CDR2 FQDESV, per germline (reference sequence). Deletions cut 1 base from V and 0 bases from J, with 8 bases between. This CDR3 contains 15 residues. CDR3 region: CASSLGAESTDTQYF. The CDR3, as DNA: TGTGCCAGCAGCTTAGGGGCAGAGAGCACAGATACGCAGTATTTT.